Here is one T cell receptor (delta chain) with its context. The antigen this receptor binds is unknown. A read error is likely here: a far larger clone is one base away. Using SuperScript II, cDNA was generated through template-switch reverse transcription, with TRGC- and TRDC-specific primers combined in a single tube. The TRGC primer was designed for binding to both the TRGC1 and TRGC2 constant genes. The KAPA Real-Time Library Amplification Kit was used for TRG and TRD amplification, and AMPure XP bead purification was performed between steps. Index PCR with the Nextera XT Index Kit was used to add Illumina sequencing adapters. TRG and TRD amplicons were sequenced on an Illumina MiSeq with the V2 300 kit, giving 150 bp paired-end reads. On the study's bioinformatics: Before further analysis, read quality was checked using FastQC version 0.11.8. Reads were mapped to GenBank TRG or TRD reference genes, and MiXCR version 3.0.3 was used to assemble CDR3 sequences. Default MiXCR settings were kept, except that 3 rather than 5 consecutive nucleotides were used to assemble TRDD gene segments. VDJtools version 1.2.1 calculated N additions, CDR3 length, J segment length and clonotype sharing between samples. CDR3 sequences that were out of frame or contained stop codons were left out of the analysis. The overlap of infant repertoires with previously published Vgamma9Vdelta2 repertoires from fetal, cord blood and adult blood was compared. TCRdb called clones from the public reads with CATT, and repeated DNA sequences were later combined into one row. The V and J calls and clone size are TCRdb's, not the authors'. The sample profile shows some 300 delta-chain clones; approximately 50% of them were found once. The ten largest clones capture 58% of the sample.

Mothers of both infected and uninfected infants received the same treatment, using spiramycin and/or pyrimethamine plus sulfadiazine plus folinic acid. All infants, both infected and uninfected, were delivered at term after more than 37 weeks of gestation. Around 1 mL of blood was processed into PBMCs by Lymphoprep gradient centrifugation, then cryopreserved in liquid nitrogen and shipped to Belgium. After thawing, PBMCs were labeled with Zombie NIR viability dye and stained with CD3, TCR gammadelta, Vgamma9 and Vdelta2 antibodies. A FACSAria III was used to sort CD3+ TCRgammadelta+ T cells, reaching a mean purity of approximately 98%. For each sample, the RNeasy Micro Kit was used to isolate RNA from some 10,000 sorted gammadelta T cells. The study infants had mothers who were enrolled with primary T. gondii infection during pregnancy. Peripheral blood samples from the infants were taken at an outpatient microbiology and virology center in Pavia, Italy.

Trimmed from V: 4 bases; trimmed from J: 7 bases; junction bases lacking a gene match: 15. Including the terminal cysteine and phenylalanine, the CDR3 comprises 17 residues. Only the CDR3 region is kept as DNA, spanning 51 bases read in frame from base 1. The CDR1 and CDR2 encoded by the germline V gene are TSWWSYY and QGS. This record belongs to a study of Vγ9Vδ2 T cells in congenital toxoplasmosis (dated by TCRdb to the early 2020s). For context, the study as a whole: IgG, IgM and IgA serology, Western blot and an in-house interferon-gamma release assay were used to diagnose congenital toxoplasmosis. Gamma and delta chain CDR3 repertoires of sorted blood gammadelta T cells were compared between congenitally T. gondii-infected and uninfected infants. Repertoires were sequenced from infants at 2 months after birth and at 1 year of age. At 2 months, TCR sequencing included about 5 infected and over 8 uninfected infants, while at 1 year the sequenced group was 3 infected and 4 uninfected infants.

The research as a whole found: At 2 months, infected infants appeared to have fewer N additions in TRGV9 and TRDV2 CDR3s than uninfected infants, particularly in TRDV2-TRDJ1 sequences. Both infected and uninfected infants showed high prevalence of a public TRGV9 clonotype. Two months was the earliest age with enough suitable sample material for TCR repertoire analysis, so newborn repertoires were not sequenced. Germline-encoded fetal-type TRDV2 CDR3 sequences seemed to be more prevalent in infected than in uninfected 2-month-old infants, with an in utero expansion footprint being suggested. Repertoire differences between infected and uninfected infants were less clearly seen at 1 year of age than at 2 months.

The chain links TRDV1 with TRDJ1; 10 bases in the junction line up with TRDD3. The receptor was derived from a child younger than 10 born to a mother with Toxoplasma gondii infection during pregnancy, either congenitally infected or uninfected (not recorded which). Source material: gamma-delta T cells from blood. The nucleotide sequence reads TGTGCTCTTGGGGGAAGCTACAGTACTGGGGGATTGATTAAACTCATCTTT. Its coded protein is CALGGSYSTGGLIKLIF.